The present T cell receptor beta chain was sequenced within a study of T cells in Graves' hyperthyroidism and ophthalmopathy. For the study at large: The authors collected peripheral blood at initial diagnosis, before any treatment.

Thyroid ultrasound and orbital computed tomography, with clinical symptoms and serum thyroxine and TRAb, informed diagnoses. In its sample, this clonotype was seen many times. RNA transcripts served as the template for amplifying TCR beta CDR3 regions. When the TCR CDR3 underwent first-round RT-PCR, the HTBI primer set was used. TCRdb ran MiXCR on the multiplex PCR reads and lists one entry per CDR3 protein. The sample shows approximately 400,000 distinct CDR3 sequences, under 20% of them seen only once. CDR3 length: 13 amino acids. J lost 4 bases, V lost 7 bases, and 4 bases had no gene match. CDR1 and CDR2 (germline): MNHEY, SVGAGI.

This receptor was identified in a young woman with Graves' hyperthyroidism. The source material was blood. The V call is TRBV6-5, the J call TRBJ1-5, with TRBD1 matching over 7 bases. The DNA of the CDR3 is TGTGCCAGCAAGTTGGGACAGAATCAGCCCCAGCATTTT. Protein: CASKLGQNQPQHF.